One and the same sample provided the 18 T cell receptor beta chains below, sequenced in a study. TCRdb reprocessed the RT-PCR reads with MiXCR, giving one entry per CDR3 protein. The data show fewer than 800,000 distinct CDR3 sequences, 14% seen once. Material: memory CD4+ T cells from blood. The receptors shown here come from a female donor in good health, serving as a healthy control.

This clonotype turned up a few times. V usage is TRBV9 and J usage is TRBJ1-3; possibly TRBD1 for D (5 bases). The CDR3 sequence is 13 residues long. The germline gives CDR1 SGDLS, CDR2 YYNGEE. V shed 4 bases and J shed 6 bases, with 11 bases lying between them. Here the CDR3 DNA reads TGTGCCAGCAGCCCCGGGGGGGAAAACACCATATATTTT. This gives the protein CASSPGGENTIYF.

The chain couples TRBV5-1 to TRBJ1-1, with TRBD1 as a possible D gene (5 bases). V was trimmed by 4 bases and J by 11 bases, leaving 21 bases between them. The CDR3 contains 14 residues. Germline V gene lookup returns CDR1 SGHRS and CDR2 YFSETQ. The DNA for the CDR3 is TGCGCCAGCAGCGTATTCGGGACGGGTGGTAATGCTTTCTTT. As protein: CASSVFGTGGNAFF.

The chain uses TRBV24-1 and TRBJ1-5, with D uncertain. The germline V and J ends were trimmed by 5 bases and 0 bases, with 7 bases remaining between them. Germline V gene sequence: CDR1 KGHDR, CDR2 SFDVKD. The CDR3 consists of 14 residues. The CDR3 reads CATSVGYSNQPQHF. The CDR3 coding sequence is TGTGCCACCAGTGTTGGATATAGCAATCAGCCCCAGCATTTT.

The chain recombines TRBV5-1 with TRBJ2-1, with a weak D call TRBD1 (5 bases). CDR1 SGHRS and CDR2 YFSETQ come from the germline V gene. This CDR3 region has 13 residues. Trimming cost V 4 bases and J 5 bases, with 10 bases left between them. The CDR3 here is CASSQGRHNEQFF. CDR3 nucleotides: TGCGCCAGCAGCCAGGGTCGGCACAATGAGCAGTTCTTC.

The chain links TRBV7-2 to TRBJ2-2; the D is unclear. V was trimmed by 4 bases and J by 6 bases, leaving 9 bases between them. CDR1 and CDR2 from the germline V gene are SGHTA and FQGNSA. This CDR3 contains 13 residues. The chain's CDR3 is CASSYSRSGELFF. The CDR3 DNA follows: TGTGCCAGCAGCTACTCACGTTCCGGGGAGCTGTTTTTT.

This chain connects TRBV12-5 to TRBJ1-5; no clear D gene. The V end was cut by 1 base, the J end by 4 bases, with 2 bases between. The length of the CDR3 is 12 residues. Germline V gives CDR1 LGHNT, CDR2 FRNRAP. CDR3 sequence (DNA): TGTGCTAGTGGTTTGGGAAATCAGCCCCAGCATTTT. Amino acids: CASGLGNQPQHF.

This clonotype was found many times. The chain is built from TRBV20-1 and TRBJ2-7; 10 bases fit TRBD2. The germline V gene encodes CDR1 DFQATT and CDR2 SNEGSKA (reference sequence). V lost 3 bases and J lost 3; bases outside the gene matches: 11. This CDR3 has 16 amino acids. CDR3 in amino acids: CSARTSLAGADYEQYF. The CDR3 bases are TGCAGTGCTAGGACGTCTCTAGCGGGGGCTGACTACGAGCAGTACTTC.

The rearrangement links TRBV7-2 to TRBJ2-7; 9 bases are shared with TRBD2. The J segment lost 2 bases and the V segment lost 5 bases, leaving 7 bases of the junction unmatched. This CDR3 has 15 residues. Germline CDR1 is SGHTA and CDR2 is FQGNSA. CDR3 coding DNA: TGTGCCAGCAGCCTTAGAGCGGGGGGTACCTACGAGCAGTACTTC. Translating it yields CASSLRAGGTYEQYF.

V is TRBV4-1 and J is TRBJ2-4, with D uncertain. The CDR3 length is 19 residues. Germline assignment: CDR1 MGHRA and CDR2 YSYEKL. V was trimmed by 2 bases and J by 0 bases, leaving 20 bases between them. The CDR3, as DNA: TGCGCCAGCAGCCAATCTGGCTTACCGCGTGCATCAGCCAAAAACATTCAGTACTTC. Protein sequence: CASSQSGLPRASAKNIQYF.

This clonotype has more than one count but fewer than ten. CDR3 nucleotide sequence: TGTGCCAGCAGTTCCCCGGACAATATGAACACTGAAGCTTTCTTT. Amino acids: CASSSPDNMNTEAFF. The chain couples TRBV6-6 to TRBJ1-1; tentative D call: TRBD1 (5 bases). There are 15 residues in the CDR3. Germline loops: CDR1 MNHNY, CDR2 SVGAGI (reference sequence). Trimming stripped 4 bases from V and 0 bases from J, with 12 bases between.

This clonotype was seen repeatedly, ten times or more. The rearrangement uses TRBV7-2 and TRBJ2-3; D gene uncertain. Trimming shortened V by 1 base and J by 0 bases, and 14 bases separated the two germline ends. Germline CDR1 is SGHTA and CDR2 is FQGNSA. The CDR3 covers 17 residues. For the CDR3, the DNA is TGTGCCAGCAGCTTAGTCGCGACCTGGGGAAGCACAGATACGCAGTATTTT. Protein product: CASSLVATWGSTDTQYF.

This clonotype occurred a few times. This chain connects TRBV14 to TRBJ2-3; D ambiguous. The length of the CDR3 is 15 residues. Per the germline V gene, CDR1 is SGHDN and CDR2 is FVKESK. V was pared by 6 bases and J by 6 bases, with 19 bases between. The CDR3: CASSDMYGTTDTQYF. CDR3 DNA: TGTGCCAGCAGTGATATGTACGGAACTACGGATACGCAGTATTTT.

This clonotype was seen more than once but under ten times. The rearrangement joins TRBV3-1 to TRBJ2-6, with 7 bases that match TRBD1. In germline, CDR1 is LGHDT, CDR2 YNNKEL (reference sequence). V was clipped by 0 bases and J by 0 bases; unmatched bases: 17. This CDR3 comprises 22 residues. CDR3 in amino acids: CASSQDWGPNPRGSSGANVLTF. As DNA, the CDR3 is TGTGCCAGCAGCCAAGACTGGGGCCCGAACCCCAGGGGGAGCTCTGGGGCCAACGTCCTGACTTTC.

The chain employs TRBV5-1 and TRBJ1-1, with 7 bases identical to TRBD1. Germline trimming cut 2 bases from V and 5 bases from J; bases unmatched to any gene: 6. The CDR3 has 14 amino acids. Germline V gives CDR1 SGHRS, CDR2 YFSETQ. CDR3 residues: CASSFEGGVTEAFF. CDR3 sequence (DNA): TGCGCCAGCAGCTTTGAAGGGGGCGTTACTGAAGCTTTCTTT.

As for this clonotype: At one end the junction does not follow the germline gene, possibly because of a read error. The chain is built from TRBV20-1 and TRBJ2-5; TRBD2 aligns across 15 bases. This CDR3 contains 14 residues. CDR1 and CDR2 from the germline V gene are DFQATT and SNEGSKA (reference sequence). The CDR3 DNA is TGCATTGCTAGGACTAGCGGGAGGGAAGAGACCCAGTACTTC. Amino acids: CIARTSGREETQYF.

This sequence joins TRBV9 and TRBJ2-1, with no clear D. CDR1 and CDR2 from the germline V gene are SGDLS and YYNGEE. Trimming took off 4 bases at V and 6 bases at J, with 20 bases between the two ends. The CDR3 extends over 16 amino acids. The CDR3: CASSSRTSGASNEQFF. DNA of the CDR3: TGTGCCAGCAGCTCCCGGACCTCTGGAGCGAGCAATGAGCAGTTCTTC.

This clonotype was recorded a few times. The gene calls are TRBV6-6 and TRBJ2-2, with a weak D call TRBD1 (5 bases). The CDR3 is 17 residues long. Germline lookup yields CDR1 MNHNY and CDR2 SVGAGI (reference sequence). The V and J ends lost 2 bases and 3 bases respectively, with 16 bases between them. Written as DNA, the CDR3 is TGTGCCAGCAGTTACGCCCCACCGATACAGGACACCGGGGAGCTGTTTTTT. Amino acid sequence: CASSYAPPIQDTGELFF.

The chain recombines TRBV28 with TRBJ1-2; 7 bases align to TRBD1. This CDR3 has 17 residues. CDR1 is MDHEN, CDR2 SYDVKM, per germline. After removal of 1 base from V and 4 bases from J, the junction contained 12 bases not matched to a gene. DNA for the CDR3: TGTGCCAGCAGTTTATCATCAGTTGGGACAGTAATCTATGGCTACACCTTC. Its protein is CASSLSSVGTVIYGYTF.